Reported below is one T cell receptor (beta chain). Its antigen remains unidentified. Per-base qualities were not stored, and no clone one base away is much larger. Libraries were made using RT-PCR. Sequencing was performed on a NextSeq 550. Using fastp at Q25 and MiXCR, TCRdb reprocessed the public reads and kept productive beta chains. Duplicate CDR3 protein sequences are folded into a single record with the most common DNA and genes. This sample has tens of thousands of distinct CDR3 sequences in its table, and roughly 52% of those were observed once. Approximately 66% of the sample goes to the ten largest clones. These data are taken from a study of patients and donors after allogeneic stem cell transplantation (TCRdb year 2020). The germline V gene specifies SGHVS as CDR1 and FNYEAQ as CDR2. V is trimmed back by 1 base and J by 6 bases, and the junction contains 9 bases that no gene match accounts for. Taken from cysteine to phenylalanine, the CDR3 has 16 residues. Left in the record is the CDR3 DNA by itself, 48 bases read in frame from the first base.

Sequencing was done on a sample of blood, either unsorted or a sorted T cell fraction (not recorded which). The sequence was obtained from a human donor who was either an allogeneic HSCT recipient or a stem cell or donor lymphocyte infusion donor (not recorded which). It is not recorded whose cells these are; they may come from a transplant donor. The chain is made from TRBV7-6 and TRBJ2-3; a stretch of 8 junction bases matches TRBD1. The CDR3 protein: CASSLGGRGRRDTQYF. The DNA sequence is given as TGTGCCAGCAGCTTAGGGGGCAGGGGGCGTCGGGATACGCAGTATTTT. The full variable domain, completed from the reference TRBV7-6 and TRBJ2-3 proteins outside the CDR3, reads GAGVSQSPRYKVTKRGQDVALRCDPISGHVSLYWYRQALGQGPEFLTYFNYEAQQDKSGLPNDRFSAERPEGSISTLTIQRTEQRDSAMYRCASSLGGRGRRDTQYFGPGTRLTVL.